This TCR beta chain is drawn from a study of cytomegalovirus exposure and HLA in healthy donors. The CDR3 extends over 15 amino acids. Trimming shortened V by 6 bases and J by 4 bases, and 14 bases separated the two germline ends. Germline loops: CDR1 SGHNT, CDR2 YYREEE (reference sequence). Vbeta (60) and Jbeta (13) primers were used in the PCR. Repertoires were generated with immunoSEQ multiplex PCR, while TCRdb's copy carries only in-frame clones and drops some. The table shows 150,000 to 200,000 clones, with 79% occurring only once. The source is a woman aged 40 to 55 in good health and CMV-seronegative. Sequenced input: PBMCs. V and J are TRBV5-4 and TRBJ1-6; tentative D call: TRBD1 (6 bases). CDR3 coding DNA: TGTGCCAGCAACCCGGACAGACCTTATAATTCACCCCTCCACTTT. This gives the protein CASNPDRPYNSPLHF. Variable domain in full (rest from reference TRBV5-4 and TRBJ1-6): ETGVTQSPTHLIKTRGQQVTLRCSSQSGHNTVSWYQQALGQGPQFIFQYYREEENGRGNFPPRFSGLQFPNYSSELNVNALELDDSALYLCASNPDRPYNSPLHFGNGTRLTVT.